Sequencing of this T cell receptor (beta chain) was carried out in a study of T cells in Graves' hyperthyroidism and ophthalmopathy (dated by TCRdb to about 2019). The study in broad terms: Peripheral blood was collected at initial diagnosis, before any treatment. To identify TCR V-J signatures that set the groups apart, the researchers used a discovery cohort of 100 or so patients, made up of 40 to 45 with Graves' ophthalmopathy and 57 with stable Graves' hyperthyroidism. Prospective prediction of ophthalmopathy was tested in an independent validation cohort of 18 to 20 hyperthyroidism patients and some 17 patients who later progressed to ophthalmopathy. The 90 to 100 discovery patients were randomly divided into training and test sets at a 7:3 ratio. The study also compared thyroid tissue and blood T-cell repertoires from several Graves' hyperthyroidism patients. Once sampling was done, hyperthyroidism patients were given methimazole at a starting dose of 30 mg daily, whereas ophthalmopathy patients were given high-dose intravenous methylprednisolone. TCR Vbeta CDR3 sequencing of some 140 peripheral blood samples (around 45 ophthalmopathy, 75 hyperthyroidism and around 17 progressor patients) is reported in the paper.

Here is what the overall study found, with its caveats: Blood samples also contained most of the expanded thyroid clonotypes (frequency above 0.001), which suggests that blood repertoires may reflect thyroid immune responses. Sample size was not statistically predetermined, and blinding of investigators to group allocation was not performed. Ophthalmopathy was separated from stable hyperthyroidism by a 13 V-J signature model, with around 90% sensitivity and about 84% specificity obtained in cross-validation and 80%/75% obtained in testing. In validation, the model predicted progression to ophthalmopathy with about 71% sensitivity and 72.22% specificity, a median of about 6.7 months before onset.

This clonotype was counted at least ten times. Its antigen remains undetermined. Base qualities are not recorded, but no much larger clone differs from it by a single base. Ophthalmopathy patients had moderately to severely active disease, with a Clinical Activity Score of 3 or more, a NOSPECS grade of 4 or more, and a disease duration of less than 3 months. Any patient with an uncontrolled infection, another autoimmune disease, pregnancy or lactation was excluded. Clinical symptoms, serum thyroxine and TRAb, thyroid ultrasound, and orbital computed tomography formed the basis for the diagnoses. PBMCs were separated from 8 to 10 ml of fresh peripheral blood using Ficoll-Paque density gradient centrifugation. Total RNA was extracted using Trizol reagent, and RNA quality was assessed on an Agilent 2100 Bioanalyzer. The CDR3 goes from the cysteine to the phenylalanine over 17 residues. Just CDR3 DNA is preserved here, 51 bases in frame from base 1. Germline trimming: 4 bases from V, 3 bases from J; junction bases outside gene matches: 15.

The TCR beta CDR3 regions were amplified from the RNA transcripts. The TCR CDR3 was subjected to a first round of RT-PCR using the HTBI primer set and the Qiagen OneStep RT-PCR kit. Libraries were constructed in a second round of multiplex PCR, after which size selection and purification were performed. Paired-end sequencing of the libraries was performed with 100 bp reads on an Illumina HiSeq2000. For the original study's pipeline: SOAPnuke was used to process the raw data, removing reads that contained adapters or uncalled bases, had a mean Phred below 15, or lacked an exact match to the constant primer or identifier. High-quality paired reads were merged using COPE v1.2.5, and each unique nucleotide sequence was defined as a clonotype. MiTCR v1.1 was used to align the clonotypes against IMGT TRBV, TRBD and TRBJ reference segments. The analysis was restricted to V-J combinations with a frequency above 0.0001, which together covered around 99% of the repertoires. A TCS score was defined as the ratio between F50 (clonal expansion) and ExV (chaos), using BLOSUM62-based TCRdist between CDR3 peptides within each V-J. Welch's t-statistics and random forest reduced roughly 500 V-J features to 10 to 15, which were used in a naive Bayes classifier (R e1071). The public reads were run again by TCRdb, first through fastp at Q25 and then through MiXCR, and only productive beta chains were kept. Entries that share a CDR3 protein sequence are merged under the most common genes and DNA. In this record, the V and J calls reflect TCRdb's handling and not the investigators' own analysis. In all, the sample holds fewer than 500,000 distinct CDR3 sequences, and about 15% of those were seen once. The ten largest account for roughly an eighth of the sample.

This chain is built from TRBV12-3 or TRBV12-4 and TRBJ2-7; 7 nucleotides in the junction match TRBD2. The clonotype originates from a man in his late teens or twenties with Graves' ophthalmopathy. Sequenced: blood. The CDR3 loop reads CASSYTMGDYLIYEQYF. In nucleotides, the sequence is TGTGCCAGCAGTTACACAATGGGGGACTACCTGATCTACGAGCAGTACTTC.